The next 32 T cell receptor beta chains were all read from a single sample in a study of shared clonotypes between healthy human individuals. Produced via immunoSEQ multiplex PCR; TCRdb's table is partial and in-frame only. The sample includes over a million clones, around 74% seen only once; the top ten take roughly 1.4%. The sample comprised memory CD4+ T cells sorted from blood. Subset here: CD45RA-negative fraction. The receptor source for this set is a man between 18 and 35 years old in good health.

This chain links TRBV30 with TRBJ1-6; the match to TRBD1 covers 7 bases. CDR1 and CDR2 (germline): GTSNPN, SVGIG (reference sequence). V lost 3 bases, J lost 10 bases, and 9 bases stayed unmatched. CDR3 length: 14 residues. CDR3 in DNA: TGTGCCTGGAGGGCTGACAGGGAATGGTCACCCCTCCACTTT. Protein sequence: CAWRADREWSPLHF.

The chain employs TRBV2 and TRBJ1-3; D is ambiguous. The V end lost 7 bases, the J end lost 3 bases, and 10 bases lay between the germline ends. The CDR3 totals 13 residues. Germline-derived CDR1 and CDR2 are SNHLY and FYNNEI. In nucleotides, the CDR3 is TGTGCCAGCACGCGGGGAGTTGGAAACACCATATATTTT. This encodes CASTRGVGNTIYF.

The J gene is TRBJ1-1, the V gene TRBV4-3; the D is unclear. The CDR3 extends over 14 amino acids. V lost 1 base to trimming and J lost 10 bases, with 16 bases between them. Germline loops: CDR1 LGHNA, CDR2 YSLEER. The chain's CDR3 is CASSQGSGTRGAFF. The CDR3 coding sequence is TGCGCCAGCAGCCAAGGTTCAGGAACCCGAGGAGCTTTCTTT.

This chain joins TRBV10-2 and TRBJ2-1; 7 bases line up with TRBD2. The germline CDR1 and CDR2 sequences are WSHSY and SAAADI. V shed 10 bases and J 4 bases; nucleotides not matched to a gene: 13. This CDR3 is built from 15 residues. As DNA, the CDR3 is TGCGCCACAAAGGGAGGACTAGGGGTTTACAATGAGCAGTTCTTC. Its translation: CATKGGLGVYNEQFF.

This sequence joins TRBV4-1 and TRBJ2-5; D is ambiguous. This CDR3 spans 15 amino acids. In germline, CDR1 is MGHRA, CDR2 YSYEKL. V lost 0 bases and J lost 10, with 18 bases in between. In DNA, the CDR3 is TGCGCCAGCAGCCAAGAATGGGATCGGTCCTTGAACCAGTACTTC. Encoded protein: CASSQEWDRSLNQYF.

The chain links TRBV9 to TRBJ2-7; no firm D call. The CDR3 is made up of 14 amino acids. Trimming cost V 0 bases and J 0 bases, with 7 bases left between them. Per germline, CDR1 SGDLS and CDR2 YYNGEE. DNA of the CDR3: TGTGCCAGCAGCGTAGATGGTACCTCCTACGAGCAGTACTTC. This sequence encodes CASSVDGTSYEQYF.

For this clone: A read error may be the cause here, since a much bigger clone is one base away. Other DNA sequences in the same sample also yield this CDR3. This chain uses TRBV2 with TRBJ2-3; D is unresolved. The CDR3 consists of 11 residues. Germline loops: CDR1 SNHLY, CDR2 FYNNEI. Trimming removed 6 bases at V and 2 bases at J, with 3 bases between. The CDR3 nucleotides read TGTGCCAGCAGCCCCACAGATACGCAGTATTTT. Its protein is CASSPTDTQYF.

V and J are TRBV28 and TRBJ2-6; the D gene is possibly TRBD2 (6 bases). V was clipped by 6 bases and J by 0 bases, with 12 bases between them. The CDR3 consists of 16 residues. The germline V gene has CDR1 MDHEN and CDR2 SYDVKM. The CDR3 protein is CASSPAGISGANVLTF. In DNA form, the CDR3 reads TGTGCCAGCAGCCCGGCGGGAATCTCTGGGGCCAACGTCCTGACTTTC.

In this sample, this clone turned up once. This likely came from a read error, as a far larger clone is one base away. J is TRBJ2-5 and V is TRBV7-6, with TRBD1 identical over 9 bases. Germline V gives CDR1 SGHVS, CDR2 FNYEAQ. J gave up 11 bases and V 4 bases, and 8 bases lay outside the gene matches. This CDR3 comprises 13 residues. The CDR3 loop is CASSSDRGGEQYF. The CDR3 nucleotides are TGTGCCAGCAGCTCGGACAGGGGCGGAGAGCAGTACTTC.

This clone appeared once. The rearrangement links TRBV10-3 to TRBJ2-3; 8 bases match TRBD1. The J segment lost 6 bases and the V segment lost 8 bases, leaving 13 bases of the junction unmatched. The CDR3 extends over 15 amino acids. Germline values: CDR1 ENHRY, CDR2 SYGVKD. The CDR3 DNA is TGTGCCATCTCAGGACAGGGAGTGACCGGGGATACGCAGTATTTT. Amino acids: CAISGQGVTGDTQYF.

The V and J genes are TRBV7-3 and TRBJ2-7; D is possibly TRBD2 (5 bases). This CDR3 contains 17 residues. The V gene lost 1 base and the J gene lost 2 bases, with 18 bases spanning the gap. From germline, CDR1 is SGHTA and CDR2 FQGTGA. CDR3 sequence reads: CASSLRAYGEGAYEQYF. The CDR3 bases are TGTGCCAGCAGCTTAAGAGCTTACGGCGAGGGTGCCTACGAGCAGTACTTC.

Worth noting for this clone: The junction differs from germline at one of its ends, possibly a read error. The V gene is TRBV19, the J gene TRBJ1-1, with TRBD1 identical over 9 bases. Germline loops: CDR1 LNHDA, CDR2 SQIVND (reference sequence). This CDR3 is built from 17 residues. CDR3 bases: TGTGCCAGTAGAGAGGACAGGGGAGGGTTCGTGAAAACTGAAGCTTTCTTT. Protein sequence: CASREDRGGFVKTEAFF.

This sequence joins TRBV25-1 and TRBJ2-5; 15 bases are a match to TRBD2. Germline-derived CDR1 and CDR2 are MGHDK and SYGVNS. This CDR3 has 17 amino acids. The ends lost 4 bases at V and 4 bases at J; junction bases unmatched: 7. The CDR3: CASSARTSGRAGETQYF. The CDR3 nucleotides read TGTGCCAGCAGTGCCCGGACTAGCGGGAGGGCCGGAGAGACCCAGTACTTC.

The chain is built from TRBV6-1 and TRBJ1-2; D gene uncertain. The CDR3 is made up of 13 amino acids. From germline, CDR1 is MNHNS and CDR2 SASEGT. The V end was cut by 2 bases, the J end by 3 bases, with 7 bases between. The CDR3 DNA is TGTGCCAGCAGTGAATCTAAGGACTATGGCTACACCTTC. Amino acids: CASSESKDYGYTF.

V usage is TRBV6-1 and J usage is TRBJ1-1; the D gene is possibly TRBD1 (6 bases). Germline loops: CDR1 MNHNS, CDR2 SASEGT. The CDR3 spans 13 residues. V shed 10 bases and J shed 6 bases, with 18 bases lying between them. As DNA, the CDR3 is TGTGCCATCACGGCACAGGGAGGGGCTGAAGCTTTCTTT. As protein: CAITAQGGAEAFF.

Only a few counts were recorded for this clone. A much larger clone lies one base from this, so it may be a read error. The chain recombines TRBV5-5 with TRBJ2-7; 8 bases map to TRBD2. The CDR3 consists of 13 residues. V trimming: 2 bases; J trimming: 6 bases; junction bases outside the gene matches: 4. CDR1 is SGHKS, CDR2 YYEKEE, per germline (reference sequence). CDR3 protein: CASSFGLATEQYF. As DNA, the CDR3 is TGTGCCAGCAGCTTCGGACTAGCCACCGAGCAGTACTTC.

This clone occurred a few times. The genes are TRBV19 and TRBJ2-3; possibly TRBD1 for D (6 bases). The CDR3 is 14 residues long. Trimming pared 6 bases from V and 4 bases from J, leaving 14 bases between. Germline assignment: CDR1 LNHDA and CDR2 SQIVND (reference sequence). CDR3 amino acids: CASSLHRVADTQYF. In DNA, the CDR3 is TGTGCCAGTAGCCTTCACAGGGTGGCAGATACGCAGTATTTT.

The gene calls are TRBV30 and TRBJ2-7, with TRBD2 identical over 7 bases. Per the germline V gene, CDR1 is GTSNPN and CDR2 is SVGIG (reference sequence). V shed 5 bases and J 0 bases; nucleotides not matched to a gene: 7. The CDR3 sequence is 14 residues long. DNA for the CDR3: TGTGCCTGGGGGCGGGGAGGGACCTCCTACGAGCAGTACTTC. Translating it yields CAWGRGGTSYEQYF.

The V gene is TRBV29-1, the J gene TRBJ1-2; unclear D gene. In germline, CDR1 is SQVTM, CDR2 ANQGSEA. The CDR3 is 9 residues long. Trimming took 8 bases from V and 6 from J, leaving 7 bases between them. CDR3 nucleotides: TGCAGCTCAGACAATGGCTACACCTTC. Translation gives CSSDNGYTF.

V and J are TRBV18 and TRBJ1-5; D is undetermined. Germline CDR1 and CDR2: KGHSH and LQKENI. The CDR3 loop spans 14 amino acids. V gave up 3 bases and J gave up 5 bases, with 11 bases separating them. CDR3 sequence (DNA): TGTGCCAGCTCACCGATGGGATATGATCAGCCCCAGCATTTT. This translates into CASSPMGYDQPQHF.

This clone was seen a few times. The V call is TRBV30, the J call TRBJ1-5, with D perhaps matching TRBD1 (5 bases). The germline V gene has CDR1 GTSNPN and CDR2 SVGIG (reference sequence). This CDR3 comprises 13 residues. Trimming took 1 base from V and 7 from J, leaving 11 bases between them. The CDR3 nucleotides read TGTGCCTGGAGTGCGGCAGGGAACCAGCCCCAGCATTTT. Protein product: CAWSAAGNQPQHF. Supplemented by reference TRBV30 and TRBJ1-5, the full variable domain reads SQTIHQWPATLVQPVGSPLSLECTVEGTSNPNLYWYRQAAGRGLQLLFYSVGIGQISSEVPQNLSASRPQDRQFILSSKKLLLSDSGFYLCAWSAAGNQPQHFGDGTRLSIL.

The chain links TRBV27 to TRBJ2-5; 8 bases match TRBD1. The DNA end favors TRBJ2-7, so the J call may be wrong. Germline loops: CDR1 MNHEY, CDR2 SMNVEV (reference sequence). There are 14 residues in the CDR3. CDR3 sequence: CASRGDRGADEQYF. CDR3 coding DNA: TGTGCCAGCAGGGGCGACAGGGGTGCGGACGAGCAGTACTTC.

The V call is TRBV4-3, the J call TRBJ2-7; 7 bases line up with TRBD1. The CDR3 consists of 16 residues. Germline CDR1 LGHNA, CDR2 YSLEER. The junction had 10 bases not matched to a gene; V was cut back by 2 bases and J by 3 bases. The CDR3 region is CASSQLRQGGIYEQYF. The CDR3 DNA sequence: TGCGCCAGCAGCCAACTTAGACAGGGCGGTATCTACGAGCAGTACTTC.

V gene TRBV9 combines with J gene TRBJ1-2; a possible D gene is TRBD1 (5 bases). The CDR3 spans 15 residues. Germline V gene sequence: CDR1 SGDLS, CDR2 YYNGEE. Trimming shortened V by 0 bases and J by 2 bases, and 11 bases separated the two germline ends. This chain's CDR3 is CASSVAGTSNYGYTF. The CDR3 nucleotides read TGTGCCAGCAGCGTAGCTGGGACGTCGAACTATGGCTACACCTTC.

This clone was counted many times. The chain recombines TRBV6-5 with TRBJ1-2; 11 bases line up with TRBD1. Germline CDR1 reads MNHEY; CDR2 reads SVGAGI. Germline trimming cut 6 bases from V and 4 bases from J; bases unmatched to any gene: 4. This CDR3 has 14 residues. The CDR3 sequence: CASRPGQGVYGYTF. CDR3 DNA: TGTGCCAGCAGGCCGGGACAGGGGGTCTATGGCTACACCTTC.

This CDR3 reads CASSILGQGNTEAFF. The CDR3 DNA reads TGTGCCAGTAGTATCCTCGGACAGGGGAACACTGAAGCTTTCTTT. J is TRBJ1-1 and V is TRBV19; 8 bases map to TRBD1. This CDR3 has 15 residues. V shed 3 bases and J 1 base; nucleotides not matched to a gene: 4. Looked up from germline, CDR1 is LNHDA and CDR2 is SQIVND (reference sequence).

In nucleotides, the CDR3 is TGCAGCGTCACCAACAGCTACGAGCAGTACTTC. Translation: CSVTNSYEQYF. The V and J genes are TRBV29-1 and TRBJ2-7; no reliable D call. V gave up 6 bases and J gave up 3 bases, with 9 bases separating them. The CDR3 is 11 residues long. Germline V gene sequence: CDR1 SQVTM, CDR2 ANQGSEA.

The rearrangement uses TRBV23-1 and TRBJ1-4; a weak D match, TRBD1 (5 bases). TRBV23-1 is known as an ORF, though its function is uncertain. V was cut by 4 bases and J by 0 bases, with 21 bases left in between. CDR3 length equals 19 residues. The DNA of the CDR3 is TGCGCCAGCAGTCGCCCCAGGCAGGGTTATGGGGCAACTAATGAAAAACTGTTTTTT. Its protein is CASSRPRQGYGATNEKLFF.

This chain's CDR3 is CARSLDLYGYTF. The CDR3 DNA sequence: TGTGCCAGAAGCTTGGACCTCTATGGCTACACCTTC. The chain is built from TRBV5-3 and TRBJ1-2; D call uncertain. TRBV5-3 is classed as an ORF, of uncertain function. V was clipped by 0 bases and J by 4 bases, with 4 bases between them. This CDR3 contains 12 residues.

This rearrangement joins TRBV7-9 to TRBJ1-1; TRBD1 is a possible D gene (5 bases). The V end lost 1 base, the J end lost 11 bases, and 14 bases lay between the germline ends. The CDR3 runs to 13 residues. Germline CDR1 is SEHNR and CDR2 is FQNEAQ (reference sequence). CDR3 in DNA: TGTGCCAGCAGCTTAGATGTTCAGGGTCGGGCTTTCTTT. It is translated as CASSLDVQGRAFF.

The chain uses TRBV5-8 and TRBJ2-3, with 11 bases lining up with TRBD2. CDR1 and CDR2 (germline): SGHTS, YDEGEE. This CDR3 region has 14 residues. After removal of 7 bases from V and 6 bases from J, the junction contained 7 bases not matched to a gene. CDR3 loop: CASATSGRTDTQYF. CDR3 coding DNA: TGTGCCAGCGCCACTAGCGGGAGAACTGATACGCAGTATTTT.

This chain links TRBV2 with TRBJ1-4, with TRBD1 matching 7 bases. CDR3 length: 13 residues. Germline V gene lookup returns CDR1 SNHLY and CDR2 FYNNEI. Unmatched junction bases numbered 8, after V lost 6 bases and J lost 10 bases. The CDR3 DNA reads TGTGCCAGCAGAGTCCAACAGGGGCCAAAACTGTTTTTT. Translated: CASRVQQGPKLFF.